This record looks at one TCR beta chain sequence and its context. The target antigen is unknown. The beta constant-region primer was an equimolar mix of two oligonucleotides covering TRBC1 and TRBC2. Ligated cDNA was amplified by four rounds of PCR with nested alpha and beta constant-region primers and SP2. Ligation attached a single-stranded oligonucleotide with a 12-nucleotide UMI and the SP2 primer to the cDNA 3' end. TCRdb redid the calling of the UMI-ligation and nested PCR reads with MiXCR, one entry per CDR3 protein. Among 30,000 to 40,000 distinct CDR3 sequences listed, approximately 17% were seen once. These data are taken from a study of naive and memory T cell subsets. Findings and limits, study-wide: Clonotypes here are unpaired alpha or beta chain sequences. Between naive and memory subsets, TCR abundance power law exponents differed.

Sequencing was done on a sample of effector memory CD4+ T cells from blood. Subset noted: effector memory, CD45RA- CD27-. This clonotype was sampled from a human donor in good health.

As DNA, the CDR3 is TGCGCCAGCAGCTTGGAGTTATCGAAAGGAGACGGAGCTTTCTTT. It is translated as CASSLELSKGDGAFF. The J gene is TRBJ1-1, the V gene TRBV5-1, with no clear D. V lost 0 bases and J 10 bases, leaving 19 bases between the germline ends. The CDR3 has 15 amino acids. From germline, CDR1 is SGHRS and CDR2 YFSETQ.